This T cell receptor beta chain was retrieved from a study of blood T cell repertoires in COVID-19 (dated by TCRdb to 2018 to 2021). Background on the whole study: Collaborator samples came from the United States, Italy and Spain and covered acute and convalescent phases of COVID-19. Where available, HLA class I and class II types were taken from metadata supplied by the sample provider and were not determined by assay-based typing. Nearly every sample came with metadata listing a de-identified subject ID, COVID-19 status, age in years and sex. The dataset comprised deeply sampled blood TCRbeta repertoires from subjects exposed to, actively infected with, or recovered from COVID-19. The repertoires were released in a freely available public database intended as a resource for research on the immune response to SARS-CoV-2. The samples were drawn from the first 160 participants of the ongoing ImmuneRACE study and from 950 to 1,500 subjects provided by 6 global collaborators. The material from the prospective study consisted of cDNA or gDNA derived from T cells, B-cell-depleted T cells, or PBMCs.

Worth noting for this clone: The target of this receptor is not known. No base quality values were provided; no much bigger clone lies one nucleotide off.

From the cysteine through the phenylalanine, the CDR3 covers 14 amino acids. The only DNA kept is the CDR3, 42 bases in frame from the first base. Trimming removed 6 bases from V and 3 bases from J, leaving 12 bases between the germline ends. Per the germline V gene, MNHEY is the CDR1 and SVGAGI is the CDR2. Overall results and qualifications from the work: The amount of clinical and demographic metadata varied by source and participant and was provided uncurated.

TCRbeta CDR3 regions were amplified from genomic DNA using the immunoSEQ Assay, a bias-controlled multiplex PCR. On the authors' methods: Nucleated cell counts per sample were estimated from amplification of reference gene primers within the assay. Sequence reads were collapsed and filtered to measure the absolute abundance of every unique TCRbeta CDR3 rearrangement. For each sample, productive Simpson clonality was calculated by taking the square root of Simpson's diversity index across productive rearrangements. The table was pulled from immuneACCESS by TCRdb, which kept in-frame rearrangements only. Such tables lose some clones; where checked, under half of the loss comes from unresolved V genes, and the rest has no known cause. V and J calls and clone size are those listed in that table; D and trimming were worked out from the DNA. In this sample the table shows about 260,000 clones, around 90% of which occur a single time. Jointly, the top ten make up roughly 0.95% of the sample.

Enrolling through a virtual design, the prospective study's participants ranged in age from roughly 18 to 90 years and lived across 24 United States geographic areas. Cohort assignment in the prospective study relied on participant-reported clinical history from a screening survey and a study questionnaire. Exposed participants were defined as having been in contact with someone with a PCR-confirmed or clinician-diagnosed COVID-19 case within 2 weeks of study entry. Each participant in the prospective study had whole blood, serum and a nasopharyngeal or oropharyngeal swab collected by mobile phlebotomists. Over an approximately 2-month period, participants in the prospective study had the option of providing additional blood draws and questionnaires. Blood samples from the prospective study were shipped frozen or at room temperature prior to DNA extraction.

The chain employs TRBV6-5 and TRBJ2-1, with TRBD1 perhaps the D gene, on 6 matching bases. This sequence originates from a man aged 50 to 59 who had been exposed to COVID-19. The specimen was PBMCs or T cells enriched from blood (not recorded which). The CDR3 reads CASRLGTLYNEQFF. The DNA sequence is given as TGTGCCAGCAGGCTCGGGACACTCTACAATGAGCAGTTCTTC.